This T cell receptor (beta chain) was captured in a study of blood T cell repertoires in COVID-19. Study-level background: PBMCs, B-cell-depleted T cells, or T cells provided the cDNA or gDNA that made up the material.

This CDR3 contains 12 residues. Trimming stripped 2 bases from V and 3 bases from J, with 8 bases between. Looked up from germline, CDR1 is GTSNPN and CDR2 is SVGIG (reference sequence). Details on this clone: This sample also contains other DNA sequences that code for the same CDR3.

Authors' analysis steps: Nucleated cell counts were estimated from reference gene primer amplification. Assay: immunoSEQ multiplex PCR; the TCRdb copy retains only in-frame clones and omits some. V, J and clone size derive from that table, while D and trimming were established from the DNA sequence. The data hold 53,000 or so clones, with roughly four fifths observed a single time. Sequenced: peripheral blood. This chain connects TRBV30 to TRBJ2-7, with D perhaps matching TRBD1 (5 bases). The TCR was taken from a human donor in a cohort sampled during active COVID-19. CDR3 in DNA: TGTGCCTGGAGTAGCCAGGGCTACGAGCAGTACTTC. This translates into CAWSSQGYEQYF.